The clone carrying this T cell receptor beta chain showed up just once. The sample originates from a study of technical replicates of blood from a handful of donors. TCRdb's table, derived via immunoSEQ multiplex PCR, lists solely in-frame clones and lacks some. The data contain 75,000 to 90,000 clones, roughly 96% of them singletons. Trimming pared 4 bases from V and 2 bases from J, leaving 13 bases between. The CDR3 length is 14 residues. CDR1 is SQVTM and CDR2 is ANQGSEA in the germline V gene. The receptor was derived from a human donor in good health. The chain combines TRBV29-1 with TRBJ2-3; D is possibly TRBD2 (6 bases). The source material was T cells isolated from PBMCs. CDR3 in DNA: TGCAGCGTTGTGCCCGGGGGATACACAGATACGCAGTATTTT. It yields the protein CSVVPGGYTDTQYF.